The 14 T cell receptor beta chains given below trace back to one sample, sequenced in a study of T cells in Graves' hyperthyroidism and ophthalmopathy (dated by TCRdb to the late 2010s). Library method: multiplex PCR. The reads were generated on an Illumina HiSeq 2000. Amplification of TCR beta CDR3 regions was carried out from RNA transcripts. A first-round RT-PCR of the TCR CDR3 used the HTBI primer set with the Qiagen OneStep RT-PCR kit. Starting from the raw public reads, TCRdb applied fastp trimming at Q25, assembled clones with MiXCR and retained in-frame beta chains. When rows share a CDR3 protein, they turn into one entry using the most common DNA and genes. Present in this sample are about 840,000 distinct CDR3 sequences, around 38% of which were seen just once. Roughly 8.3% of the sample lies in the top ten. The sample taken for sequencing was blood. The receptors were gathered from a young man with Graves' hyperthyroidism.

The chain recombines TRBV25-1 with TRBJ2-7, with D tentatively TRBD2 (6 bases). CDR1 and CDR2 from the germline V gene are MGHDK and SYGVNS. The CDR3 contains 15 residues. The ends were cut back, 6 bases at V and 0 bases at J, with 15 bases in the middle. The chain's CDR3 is CASSGEDGSSYEQYF. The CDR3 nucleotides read TGTGCCAGCAGCGGTGAGGACGGGAGCTCCTACGAGCAGTACTTC.

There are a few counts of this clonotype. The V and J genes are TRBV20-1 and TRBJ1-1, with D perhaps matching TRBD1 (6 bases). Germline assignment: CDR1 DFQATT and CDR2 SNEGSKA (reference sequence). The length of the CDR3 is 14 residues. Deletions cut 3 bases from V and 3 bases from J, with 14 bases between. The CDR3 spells CSASPGGGHTEAFF. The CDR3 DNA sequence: TGCAGTGCTAGTCCGGGCGGGGGCCACACTGAAGCTTTCTTT.

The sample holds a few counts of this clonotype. Here the CDR3 DNA reads TGTGCCAGTAGTATGGTGGAAGGAGGAGAAGCTTTCTTT. Protein product: CASSMVEGGEAFF. This chain links TRBV19 with TRBJ1-1; D is unresolved. In germline, CDR1 is LNHDA, CDR2 SQIVND (reference sequence). The CDR3 runs 13 residues. Trimming pared 3 bases from V and 8 bases from J, leaving 13 bases between.

CDR3 protein: CASSYSGGESEKLFF. Written as DNA, the CDR3 is TGTGCCAGCAGTTACTCCGGGGGGGAGAGTGAAAAACTGTTTTTT. The rearrangement joins TRBV6-5 to TRBJ1-4; D is possibly TRBD1 (5 bases). Per germline, CDR1 MNHEY and CDR2 SVGAGI. The CDR3 extends over 15 amino acids. Trimming took 0 bases from V and 7 from J, leaving 12 bases between them.

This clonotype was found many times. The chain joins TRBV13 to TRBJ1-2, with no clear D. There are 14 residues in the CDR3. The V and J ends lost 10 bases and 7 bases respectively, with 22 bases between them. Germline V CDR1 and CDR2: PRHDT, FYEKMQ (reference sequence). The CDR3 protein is CAIHTPGRRGGYTF. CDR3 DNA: TGTGCCATTCACACTCCGGGCAGGCGGGGTGGCTACACCTTC. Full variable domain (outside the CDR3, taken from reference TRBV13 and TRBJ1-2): AAGVIQSPRHLIKEKRETATLKCYPIPRHDTVYWYQQGPGQDPQFLISFYEKMQSDKGSIPDRFSAQQFSDYHSELNMSSLELGDSALYFCAIHTPGRRGGYTFGSGTRLTVV.

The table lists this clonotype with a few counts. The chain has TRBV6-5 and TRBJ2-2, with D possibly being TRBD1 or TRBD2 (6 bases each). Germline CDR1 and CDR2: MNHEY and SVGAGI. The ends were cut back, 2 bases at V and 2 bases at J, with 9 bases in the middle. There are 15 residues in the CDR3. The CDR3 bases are TGTGCCAGCAGTTACCGGGGGCTAAACACCGGGGAGCTGTTTTTT. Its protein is CASSYRGLNTGELFF.

The CDR3 loop reads CSGSTGGAGNQPQHF. CDR3 coding DNA: TGCAGCGGAAGTACAGGGGGCGCGGGCAATCAGCCCCAGCATTTT. This chain links TRBV29-1 with TRBJ1-5; 9 nucleotides align to TRBD1. CDR1 is SQVTM and CDR2 is ANQGSEA in the germline V gene. The V and J ends lost 7 bases and 2 bases, in that order; junction bases with no gene match: 9. This CDR3 is built from 15 residues.

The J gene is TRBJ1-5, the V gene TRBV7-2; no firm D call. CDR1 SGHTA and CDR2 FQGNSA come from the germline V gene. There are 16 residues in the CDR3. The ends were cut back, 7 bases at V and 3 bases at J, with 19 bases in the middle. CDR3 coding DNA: TGTGCCAGCACCTCACGGGAGTCCAGGAACAATCAGCCCCAGCATTTT. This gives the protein CASTSRESRNNQPQHF.

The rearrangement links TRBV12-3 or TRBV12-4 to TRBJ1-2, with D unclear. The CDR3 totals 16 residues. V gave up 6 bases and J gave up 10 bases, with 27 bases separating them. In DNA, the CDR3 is TGTGCCAGCAGCCCGACCTTCTCGCCTCTCAGGTTTGACTACACCTTC. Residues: CASSPTFSPLRFDYTF.

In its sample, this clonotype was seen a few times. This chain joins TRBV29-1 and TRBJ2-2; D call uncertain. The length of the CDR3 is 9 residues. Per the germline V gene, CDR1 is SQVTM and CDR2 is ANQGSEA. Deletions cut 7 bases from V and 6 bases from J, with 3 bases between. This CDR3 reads CSEAGELFF. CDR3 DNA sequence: TGCAGCGAAGCCGGGGAGCTGTTTTTT.

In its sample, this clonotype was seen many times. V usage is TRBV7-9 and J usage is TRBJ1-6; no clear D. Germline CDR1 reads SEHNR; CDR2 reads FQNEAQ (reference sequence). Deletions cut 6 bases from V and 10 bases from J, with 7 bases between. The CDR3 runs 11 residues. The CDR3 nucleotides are TGTGCCAGCAGTCGGGTCTCACCCCTCCACTTT. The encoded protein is CASSRVSPLHF.

CDR3 region: CASSVLDRAVSPLHF. CDR3 sequence (DNA): TGTGCCAGTAGTGTCCTGGACAGGGCGGTCTCACCCCTCCACTTT. The V call is TRBV19, the J call TRBJ1-6; 8 positions match TRBD1. V lost 5 bases to trimming and J lost 10 bases; unmatched junction nucleotides: 10. The CDR3 loop spans 15 amino acids. Germline CDR1 and CDR2: LNHDA and SQIVND (reference sequence).

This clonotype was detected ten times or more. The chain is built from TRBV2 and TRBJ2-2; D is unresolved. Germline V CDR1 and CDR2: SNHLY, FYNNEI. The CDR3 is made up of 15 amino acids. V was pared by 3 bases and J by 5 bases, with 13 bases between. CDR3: CASSEAAQLTGELFF. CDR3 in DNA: TGTGCCAGCAGTGAGGCAGCCCAATTGACCGGGGAGCTGTTTTTT.

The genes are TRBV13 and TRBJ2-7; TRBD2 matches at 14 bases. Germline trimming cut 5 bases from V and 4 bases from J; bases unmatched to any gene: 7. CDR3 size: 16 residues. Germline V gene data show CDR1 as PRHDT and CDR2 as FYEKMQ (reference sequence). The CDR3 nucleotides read TGTGCCAGCAGCGCCGGACTAGCGGGGGGCCGATACGAGCAGTACTTC. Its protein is CASSAGLAGGRYEQYF. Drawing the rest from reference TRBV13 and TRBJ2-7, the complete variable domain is AAGVIQSPRHLIKEKRETATLKCYPIPRHDTVYWYQQGPGQDPQFLISFYEKMQSDKGSIPDRFSAQQFSDYHSELNMSSLELGDSALYFCASSAGLAGGRYEQYFGPGTRLTVT.